What follows are 12 T cell receptor beta chains derived from one specimen sequenced in a study of T cell responses to AZD1222 COVID-19 vaccine. Sequencing used immunoSEQ multiplex PCR; TCRdb keeps in-frame clones, though not all of them. The data show 150,000 to 200,000 clones, 94% seen once. Sequences were derived from peripheral blood, sampled on day 0 of AZD1222 vaccination. These receptors originate from an adult in good health.

This clone is a singleton in its sample. This rearrangement joins TRBV11-1 to TRBJ1-1; D remains unclear. Germline V lookup: CDR1 SGHAT, CDR2 FQDESV (reference sequence). V dropped 3 bases and J dropped 13 bases, with 15 bases sitting between them. The CDR3 is 12 residues long. The CDR3 DNA follows: TGTGCCAGCAGCTTGGTAGGAGGAGTTAATTTCTTT. This gives the protein CASSLVGGVNFF.

The chain is built from TRBV6-6 and TRBJ2-2, with D unclear. The V gene's germline CDR1 is MNHNY and CDR2 SVGAGI (reference sequence). The CDR3 sequence is 15 residues long. Between the trimmed V and J ends, which lost 6 bases and 3 bases, there was a span of 14 bases. CDR3 sequence reads: CASSTVRLYTGELFF. The CDR3 nucleotides are TGTGCCAGCAGCACCGTGAGGCTATACACCGGGGAGCTGTTTTTT.

This chain connects TRBV29-1 to TRBJ1-4, with 7 bases that match TRBD1. The CDR3 consists of 13 residues. The germline V gene has CDR1 SQVTM and CDR2 ANQGSEA. The J segment lost 8 bases and the V segment lost 6 bases, leaving 9 bases of the junction unmatched. This CDR3 reads CSVTEGAGEKLFF. DNA for the CDR3: TGCAGCGTGACAGAGGGGGCAGGAGAAAAACTGTTTTTT.

This chain's CDR3 is CASSNYDRGSNYGYTF. The CDR3 DNA is TGTGCCAGCAGCAATTACGACAGGGGGTCTAACTATGGCTACACCTTC. The chain recombines TRBV7-8 with TRBJ1-2, with 9 bases identical to TRBD1. CDR1 is SGHVS, CDR2 FQNEAQ, per germline. Unmatched junction bases numbered 7, after V lost 5 bases and J lost 0 bases. The CDR3 sequence is 16 residues long.

The V and J genes are TRBV19 and TRBJ1-6; D perhaps matches TRBD1 (6 bases). CDR3 length equals 13 residues. CDR1 is LNHDA, CDR2 SQIVND, per germline (reference sequence). Trimming cost V 3 bases and J 9 bases, with 9 bases left between them. CDR3 DNA sequence: TGTGCCAGTAGTATGGGGACAATTTCACCCCTCCACTTT. Its translation is CASSMGTISPLHF. Combining the CDR3 with reference TRBV19 and TRBJ1-6 gives the whole variable domain DGGITQSPKYLFRKEGQNVTLSCEQNLNHDAMYWYRQDPGQGLRLIYYSQIVNDFQKGDIAEGYSVSREKKESFPLTVTSAQKNPTAFYLCASSMGTISPLHFGNGTRLTVT.

The rearrangement links TRBV6-5 to TRBJ1-3; tentative D call: TRBD1 (6 bases). CDR1 is MNHEY, CDR2 SVGAGI, per germline. The CDR3 extends over 16 amino acids. V gave up 0 bases and J gave up 1 base, with 10 bases separating them. CDR3 sequence reads: CASSYSGQPSGNTIYF. The CDR3 coding sequence is TGTGCCAGCAGTTACTCAGGACAGCCTTCTGGAAACACCATATATTTT.

The rearrangement links TRBV7-9 to TRBJ1-3; 8 positions agree with TRBD1. V lost 5 bases and J lost 8; bases outside the gene matches: 5. The CDR3 is 13 residues long. Germline CDR1 is SEHNR and CDR2 is FQNEAQ (reference sequence). The CDR3 region is CASSPDRGHTIYF. For the CDR3, the DNA is TGTGCCAGCAGCCCCGACAGGGGTCACACCATATATTTT.

The chain joins TRBV20-1 to TRBJ2-5; tentatively, D is TRBD2 (6 bases). The germline CDR1 and CDR2 sequences are DFQATT and SNEGSKA (reference sequence). The V gene lost 3 bases and the J gene lost 0 bases, with 17 bases spanning the gap. The CDR3 covers 16 residues. The CDR3 region is CSASGPHRTNQETQYF. Here the CDR3 DNA reads TGCAGTGCTAGTGGTCCACACCGGACTAACCAAGAGACCCAGTACTTC.

The V and J genes are TRBV27 and TRBJ1-5; D gene ambiguous. Deletions cut 6 bases from V and 3 bases from J, with 12 bases between. Germline CDR1 is MNHEY and CDR2 is SMNVEV (reference sequence). CDR3 length: 14 residues. The CDR3 region is CASSPVSVNQPQHF. The CDR3 region has the DNA TGTGCCAGCAGCCCCGTGTCCGTCAATCAGCCCCAGCATTTT.

This chain uses TRBV29-1 with TRBJ1-2; D is ambiguous. Per the germline V gene, CDR1 is SQVTM and CDR2 is ANQGSEA. V shed 0 bases and J shed 2 bases, with 7 bases lying between them. The CDR3 is 13 amino acids. The CDR3 sequence: CSVEDIGNYGYTF. In DNA, the CDR3 is TGCAGCGTTGAAGATATCGGGAACTATGGCTACACCTTC.

A single count supports this clone. The chain couples TRBV5-4 to TRBJ2-3, with TRBD2 identical over 10 bases. J gave up 6 bases and V 4 bases, and 5 bases lay outside the gene matches. Germline lookup yields CDR1 SGHNT and CDR2 YYREEE (reference sequence). CDR3 size: 14 residues. DNA of the CDR3: TGTGCCAGCAGCACCCAGCGGGAGGGGGATACGCAGTATTTT. Amino acids: CASSTQREGDTQYF.

This chain links TRBV4-1 with TRBJ1-1; D call uncertain. CDR3 length equals 15 residues. Trimming cost V 6 bases and J 1 base, with 15 bases left between them. Per the germline V gene, CDR1 is MGHRA and CDR2 is YSYEKL. CDR3 nucleotide sequence: TGCGCCAGCAGTCCGATGGGGAAAGGGAACACTGAAGCTTTCTTT. Amino acids: CASSPMGKGNTEAFF.